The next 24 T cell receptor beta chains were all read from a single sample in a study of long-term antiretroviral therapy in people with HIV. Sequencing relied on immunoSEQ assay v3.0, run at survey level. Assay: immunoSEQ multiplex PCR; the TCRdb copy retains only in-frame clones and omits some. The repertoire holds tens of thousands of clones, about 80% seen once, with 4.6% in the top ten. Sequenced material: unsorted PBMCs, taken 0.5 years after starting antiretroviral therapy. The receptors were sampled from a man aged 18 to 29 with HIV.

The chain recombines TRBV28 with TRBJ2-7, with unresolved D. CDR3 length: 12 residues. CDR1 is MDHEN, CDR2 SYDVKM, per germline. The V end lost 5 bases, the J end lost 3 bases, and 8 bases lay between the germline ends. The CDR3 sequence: CASSPTVYEQYF. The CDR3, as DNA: TGTGCCAGCAGTCCAACGGTCTACGAGCAGTACTTC.

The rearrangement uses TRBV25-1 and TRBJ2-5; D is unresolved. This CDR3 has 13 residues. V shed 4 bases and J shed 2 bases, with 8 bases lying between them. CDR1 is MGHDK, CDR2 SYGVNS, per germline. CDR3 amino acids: CASSGGVQETQYF. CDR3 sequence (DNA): TGTGCCAGCAGTGGTGGGGTTCAAGAGACCCAGTACTTC.

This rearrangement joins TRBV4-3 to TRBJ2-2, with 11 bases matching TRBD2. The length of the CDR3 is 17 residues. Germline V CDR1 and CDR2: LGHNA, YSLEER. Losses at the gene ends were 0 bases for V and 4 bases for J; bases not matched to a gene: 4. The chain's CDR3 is CASSQELAGGLTGELFF. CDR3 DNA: TGCGCCAGCAGCCAAGAGCTAGCGGGAGGCCTCACCGGGGAGCTGTTTTTT.

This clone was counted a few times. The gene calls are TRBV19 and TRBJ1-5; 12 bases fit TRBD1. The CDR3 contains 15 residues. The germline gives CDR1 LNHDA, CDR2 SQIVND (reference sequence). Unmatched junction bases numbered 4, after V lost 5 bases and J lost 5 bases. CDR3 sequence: CASSGDRGQYQPQHF. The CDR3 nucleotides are TGTGCCAGTAGTGGGGACAGGGGGCAGTATCAGCCCCAGCATTTT.

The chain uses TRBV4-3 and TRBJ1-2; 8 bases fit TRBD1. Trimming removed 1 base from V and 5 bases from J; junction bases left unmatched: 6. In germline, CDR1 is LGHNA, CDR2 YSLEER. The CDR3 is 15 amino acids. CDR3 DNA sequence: TGCGCCAGCAGCCAAGTTTTGGGGACAGGATATGGCTACACCTTC. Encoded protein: CASSQVLGTGYGYTF.

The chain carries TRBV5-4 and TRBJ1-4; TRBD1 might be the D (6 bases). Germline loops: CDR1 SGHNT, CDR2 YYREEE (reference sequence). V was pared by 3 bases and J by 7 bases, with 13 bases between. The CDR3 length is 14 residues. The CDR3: CASSSGRDTEKLFF. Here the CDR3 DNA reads TGTGCCAGCAGCTCCGGCCGGGACACTGAAAAACTGTTTTTT.

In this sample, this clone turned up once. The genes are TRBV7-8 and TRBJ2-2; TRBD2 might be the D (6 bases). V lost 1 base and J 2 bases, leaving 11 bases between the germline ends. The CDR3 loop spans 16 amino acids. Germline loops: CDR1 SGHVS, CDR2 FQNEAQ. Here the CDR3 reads CASSLEVSGNTGELFF. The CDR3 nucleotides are TGTGCCAGCAGCTTAGAAGTTAGCGGTAACACCGGGGAGCTGTTTTTT.

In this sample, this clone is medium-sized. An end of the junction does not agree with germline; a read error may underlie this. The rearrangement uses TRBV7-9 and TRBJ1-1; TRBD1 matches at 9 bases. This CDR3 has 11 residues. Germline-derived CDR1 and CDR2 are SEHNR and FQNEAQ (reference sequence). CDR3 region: CASSRDRECSF. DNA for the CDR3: TGTGCCAGCAGCCGGGACAGGGAATGTTCCTTT.

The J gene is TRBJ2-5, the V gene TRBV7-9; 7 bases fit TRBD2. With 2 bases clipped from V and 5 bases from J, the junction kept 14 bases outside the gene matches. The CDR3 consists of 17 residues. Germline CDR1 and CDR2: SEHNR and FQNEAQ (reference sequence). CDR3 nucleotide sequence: TGTGCCAGCAGCTTACCAGCGGGGACCCCAATCCGGGAGACCCAGTACTTC. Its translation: CASSLPAGTPIRETQYF.

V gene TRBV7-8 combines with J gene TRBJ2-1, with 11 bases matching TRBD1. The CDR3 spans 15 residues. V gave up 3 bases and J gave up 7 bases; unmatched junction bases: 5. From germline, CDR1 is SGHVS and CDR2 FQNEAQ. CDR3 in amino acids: CASSFRDRGTNEQFF. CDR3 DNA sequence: TGTGCCAGCAGCTTTCGGGACAGGGGGACAAATGAGCAGTTCTTC.

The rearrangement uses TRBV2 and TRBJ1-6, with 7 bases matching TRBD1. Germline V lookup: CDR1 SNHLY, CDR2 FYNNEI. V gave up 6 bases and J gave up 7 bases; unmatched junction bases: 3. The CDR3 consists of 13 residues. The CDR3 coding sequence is TGTGCCAGCAGAGGGACAGAAAATTCACCCCTCCACTTT. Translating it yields CASRGTENSPLHF.

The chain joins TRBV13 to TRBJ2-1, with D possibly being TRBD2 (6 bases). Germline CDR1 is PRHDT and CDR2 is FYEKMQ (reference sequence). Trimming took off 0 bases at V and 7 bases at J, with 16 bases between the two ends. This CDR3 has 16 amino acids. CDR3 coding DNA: TGTGCCAGCAGCTTAGGGGTCGGGAGAGAAATAAATGAGCAGTTCTTC. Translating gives CASSLGVGREINEQFF.

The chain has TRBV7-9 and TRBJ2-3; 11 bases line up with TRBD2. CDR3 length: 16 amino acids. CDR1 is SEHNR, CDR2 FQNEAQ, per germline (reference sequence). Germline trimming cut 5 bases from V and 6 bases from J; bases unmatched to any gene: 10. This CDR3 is CASSPRTSGWGDTQYF. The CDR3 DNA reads TGTGCCAGCAGCCCTCGGACTAGCGGGTGGGGGGATACGCAGTATTTT. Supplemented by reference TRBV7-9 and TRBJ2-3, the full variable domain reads DTGVSQNPRHKITKRGQNVTFRCDPISEHNRLYWYRQTLGQGPEFLTYFQNEAQLEKSRLLSDRFSAERPKGSFSTLEIQRTEQGDSAMYLCASSPRTSGWGDTQYFGPGTRLTVL.

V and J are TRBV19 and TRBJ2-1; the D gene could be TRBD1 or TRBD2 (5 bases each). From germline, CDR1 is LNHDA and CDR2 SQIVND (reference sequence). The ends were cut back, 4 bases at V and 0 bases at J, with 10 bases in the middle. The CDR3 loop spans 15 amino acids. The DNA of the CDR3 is TGTGCCAGTAGTAGGGACCCGAGCTCCTACAATGAGCAGTTCTTC. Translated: CASSRDPSSYNEQFF.

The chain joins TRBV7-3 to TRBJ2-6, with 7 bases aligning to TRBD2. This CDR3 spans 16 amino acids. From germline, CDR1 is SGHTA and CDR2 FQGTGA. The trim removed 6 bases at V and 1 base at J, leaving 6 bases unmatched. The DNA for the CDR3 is TGTGCCAGCAGTTCAGCGGGACCGTCTGGGGCCAACGTCCTGACTTTC. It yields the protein CASSSAGPSGANVLTF.

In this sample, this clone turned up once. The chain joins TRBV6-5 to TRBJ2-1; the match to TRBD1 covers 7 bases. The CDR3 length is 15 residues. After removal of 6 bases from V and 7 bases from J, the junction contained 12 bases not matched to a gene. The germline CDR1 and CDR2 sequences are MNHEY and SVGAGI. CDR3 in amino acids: CASRTTGTPRNEQFF. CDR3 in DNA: TGTGCCAGCAGGACGACAGGGACCCCTAGGAATGAGCAGTTCTTC.

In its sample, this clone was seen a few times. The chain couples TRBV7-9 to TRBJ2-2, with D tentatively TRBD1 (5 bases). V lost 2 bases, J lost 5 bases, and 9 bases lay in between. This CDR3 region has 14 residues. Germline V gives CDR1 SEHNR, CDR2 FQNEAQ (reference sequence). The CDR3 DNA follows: TGTGCCAGCAGCTTACTAAGGGGTACCGGGGAGCTGTTTTTT. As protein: CASSLLRGTGELFF.

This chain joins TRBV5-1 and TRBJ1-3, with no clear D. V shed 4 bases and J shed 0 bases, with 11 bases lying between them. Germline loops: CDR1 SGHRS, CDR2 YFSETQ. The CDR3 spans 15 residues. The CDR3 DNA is TGCGCCAGCAGCCCGCGACAACTCTCTGGAAACACCATATATTTT. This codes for CASSPRQLSGNTIYF. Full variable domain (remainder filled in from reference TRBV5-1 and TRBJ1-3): KAGVTQTPRYLIKTRGQQVTLSCSPISGHRSVSWYQQTPGQGLQFLFEYFSETQRNKGNFPGRFSGRQFSNSRSEMNVSTLELGDSALYLCASSPRQLSGNTIYFGEGSWLTVV.

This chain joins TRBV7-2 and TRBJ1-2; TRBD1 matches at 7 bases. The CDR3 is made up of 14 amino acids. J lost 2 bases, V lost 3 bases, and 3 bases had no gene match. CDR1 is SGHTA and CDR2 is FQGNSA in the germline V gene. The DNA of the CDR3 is TGTGCCAGCAGCTTTCAGACAGGGAACTATGGCTACACCTTC. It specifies CASSFQTGNYGYTF.

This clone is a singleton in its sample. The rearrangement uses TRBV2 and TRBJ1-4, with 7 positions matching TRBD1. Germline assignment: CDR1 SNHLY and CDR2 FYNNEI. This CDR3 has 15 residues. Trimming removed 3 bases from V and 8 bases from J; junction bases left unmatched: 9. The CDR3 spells CASSETGTDGEKLFF. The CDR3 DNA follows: TGTGCCAGCAGTGAGACAGGGACTGACGGAGAAAAACTGTTTTTT. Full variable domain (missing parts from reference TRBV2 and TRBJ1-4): EPEVTQTPSHQVTQMGQEVILRCVPISNHLYFYWYRQILGQKVEFLVSFYNNEISEKSEIFDDQFSVERPDGSNFTLKIRSTKLEDSAMYFCASSETGTDGEKLFFGSGTQLSVL.

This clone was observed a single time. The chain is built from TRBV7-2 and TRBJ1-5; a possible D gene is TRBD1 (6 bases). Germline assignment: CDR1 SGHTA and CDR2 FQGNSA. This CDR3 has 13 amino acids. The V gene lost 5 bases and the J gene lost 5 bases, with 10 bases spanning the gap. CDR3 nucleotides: TGTGCCAGCAGCCCGAGGGGGGATCAGCCCCAGCATTTT. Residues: CASSPRGDQPQHF. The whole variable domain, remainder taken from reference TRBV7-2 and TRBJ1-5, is GAGVSQSPSNKVTEKGKDVELRCDPISGHTALYWYRQSLGQGLEFLIYFQGNSAPDKSGLPSDRFSAERTGGSVSTLTIQRTQQEDSAVYLCASSPRGDQPQHFGDGTRLSIL.

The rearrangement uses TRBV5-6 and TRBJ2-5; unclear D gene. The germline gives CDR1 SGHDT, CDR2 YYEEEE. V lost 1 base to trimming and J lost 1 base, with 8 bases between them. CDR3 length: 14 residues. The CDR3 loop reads CASSLLAGQETQYF. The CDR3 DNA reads TGTGCCAGCAGCTTGTTGGCAGGCCAAGAGACCCAGTACTTC. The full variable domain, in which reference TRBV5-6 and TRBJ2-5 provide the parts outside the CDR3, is DAGVTQSPTHLIKTRGQQVTLRCSPKSGHDTVSWYQQALGQGPQFIFQYYEEEERQRGNFPDRFSGHQFPNYSSELNVNALLLGDSALYLCASSLLAGQETQYFGPGTRLLVL.

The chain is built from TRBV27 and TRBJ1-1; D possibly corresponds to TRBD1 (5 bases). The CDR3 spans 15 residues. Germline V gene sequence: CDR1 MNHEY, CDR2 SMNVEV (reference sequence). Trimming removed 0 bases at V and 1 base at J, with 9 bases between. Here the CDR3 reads CASSLSRGSNTEAFF. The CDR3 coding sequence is TGTGCCAGCAGTTTATCTCGGGGGTCGAACACTGAAGCTTTCTTT.

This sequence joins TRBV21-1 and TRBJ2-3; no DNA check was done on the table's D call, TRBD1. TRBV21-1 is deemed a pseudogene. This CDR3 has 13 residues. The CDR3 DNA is TGTGCCAGCAGCGACAGAGACACAGATACGCAGTATTTT. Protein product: CASSDRDTDTQYF.